The rows below give T cell receptor beta chains drawn from one sample of a study of T-cell memory formation after mild COVID-19. TCRdb re-called the 5' RACE reads through MiXCR, storing one row per CDR3 protein. The sample has about 340,000 distinct CDR3 sequences, 10% to 15% seen once. The sample comprised PBMCs or a T cell subset sorted from them (not recorded which). Receptors originate from a man aged 18 to 35 who had mild COVID-19 (a few samples of this study predate the infection). Cell type and time point are not known. CDR3s leave out the opening cysteine and the closing phenylalanine or tryptophan.

j_call v_call cdr3_aa
TRBJ2-6 TRBV3-1 ASSPPRAGANVLT
TRBJ1-1 TRBV15 ATSAENTEAF
TRBJ2-3 TRBV6-2/TRBV6-3 ASSVRGTDTQY
TRBJ2-5 TRBV5-6 ASSLYHTQETQY
TRBJ1-5 TRBV4-1 ASSQTGVGNQPQH
TRBJ2-4 TRBV4-1 ASDGGGNIQY
TRBJ2-3 TRBV5-4 ASSLAAGGADTQY
TRBJ2-7 TRBV6-2/TRBV6-3 ASSSSEQY
TRBJ2-1 TRBV5-1 ASSLPEASGGDEQF
TRBJ2-3 TRBV5-1 ASSLDDPGLVLGDTQY
TRBJ2-1 TRBV4-3 ASSPGTSSYNEQF
TRBJ1-5 TRBV7-9 ASSLQESEPQH
TRBJ1-3 TRBV4-2 ASSPYGGQGYGNTIY
TRBJ1-1 TRBV5-1 ASSWTVMNTEAF
TRBJ1-1 TRBV7-9 ASSPAVGNTEAF
TRBJ2-7 TRBV18 ASSPGQGPYEQY
TRBJ1-1 TRBV9 ASSPRDRLNTEAF
TRBJ1-6 TRBV4-3 ASHDSTVPSPLH
TRBJ2-1 TRBV27 ASSLIGQGIVEQF
TRBJ1-1 TRBV4-3 ASSQESTVTEAF
TRBJ1-1 TRBV12-3/TRBV12-4 ASSLRDLGTEAF
TRBJ1-3 TRBV7-9 ASSSPQDGNTIY
TRBJ2-1 TRBV5-1 ASHETGAEGEQF
TRBJ2-1 TRBV20-1 SATDRSSYNEQF
TRBJ2-5 TRBV7-2 ASSLSKETQY
TRBJ2-1 TRBV12-3/TRBV12-4 ASSLGTSGGLIYNEQF
TRBJ1-6 TRBV9 ASSVGAGEVWSPLH
TRBJ1-4 TRBV6-1 ASSPRAGINEKLF
TRBJ2-5 TRBV20-1 SAVTGGKETQY
TRBJ2-5 TRBV7-9 ASSPQPRETQY
TRBJ2-3 TRBV11-2 ASRQTGGSSTDTQY
TRBJ2-7 TRBV12-3/TRBV12-4 ASSLRTRDSRQY
TRBJ2-2 TRBV10-1 ASSAGTAFRELF
TRBJ1-1 TRBV20-1 SAGHQARGTEAF
TRBJ2-7 TRBV6-5 ASSPRTGGSREQY
TRBJ2-3 TRBV4-3 ASSQDAGLPSTDTQY
TRBJ1-5 TRBV5-1 ASSVQGGGQPQH
TRBJ2-5 TRBV20-1 SATSTGGETQY
TRBJ2-5 TRBV27 ASRSGTGGETQY
TRBJ1-2 TRBV12-3/TRBV12-4 ASTTDRFNYGYT
TRBJ2-1 TRBV7-9 ASSLVRAGPRGNEQF
TRBJ1-3 TRBV20-1 SARTIGNTIY
TRBJ1-6 TRBV24-1 ATSDNGRDSPLH
TRBJ2-3 TRBV5-6 ASSLFQMGTDTQY
TRBJ2-2 TRBV4-1 ASSRFGLAGVATGELF
TRBJ1-1 TRBV2 ASSNPTGTEAF
TRBJ1-6 TRBV3-1 ASSQGQDGPLH
TRBJ1-2 TRBV20-1 SARTPPSGNYGYT
TRBJ2-7 TRBV9 ASSVAYESGGASSYEQY
TRBJ1-5 TRBV4-3 ASSQDGRGNQPQH
TRBJ2-7 TRBV12-5 ATRSGGSYEQY
TRBJ2-5 TRBV12-3/TRBV12-4 ASSLRTGGEETQY
TRBJ1-2 TRBV12-3/TRBV12-4 ASTHQRKGPYGYT